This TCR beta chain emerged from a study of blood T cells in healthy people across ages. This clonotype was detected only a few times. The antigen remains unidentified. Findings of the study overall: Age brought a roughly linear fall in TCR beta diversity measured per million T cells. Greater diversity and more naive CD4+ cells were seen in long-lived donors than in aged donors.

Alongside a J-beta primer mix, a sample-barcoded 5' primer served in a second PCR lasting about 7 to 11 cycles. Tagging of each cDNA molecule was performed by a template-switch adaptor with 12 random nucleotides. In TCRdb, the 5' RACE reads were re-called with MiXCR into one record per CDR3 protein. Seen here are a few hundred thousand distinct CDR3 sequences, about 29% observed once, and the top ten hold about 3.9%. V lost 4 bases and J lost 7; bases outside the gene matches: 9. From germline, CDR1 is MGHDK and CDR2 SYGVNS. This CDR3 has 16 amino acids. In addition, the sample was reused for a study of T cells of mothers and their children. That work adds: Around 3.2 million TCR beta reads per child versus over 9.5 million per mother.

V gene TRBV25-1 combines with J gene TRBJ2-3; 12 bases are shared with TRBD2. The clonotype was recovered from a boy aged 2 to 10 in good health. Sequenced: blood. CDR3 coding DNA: TGTGCCAGCAGTGTAGCTAGCGGGAGGGCCCGTCATACGCAGTATTTT. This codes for CASSVASGRARHTQYF.